The 7 T cell receptor beta chains below all came from one sample that was sequenced in a study of molecular identifiers for immune sequencing clone quantification. MiXCR, applied by TCRdb to the PCR reads, yields one record per CDR3 protein. The profile shows about 640,000 distinct CDR3 sequences, 20% of them singletons. The sequenced sample was naive CD8+ T cells from blood, with Jurkat cell RNA spiked in. The subset here: FACS-sorted CD8+CD4-CCR7+CD45RA+ naive T cells. Every receptor here comes from a human donor in good health. Some libraries in this study had Jurkat cell RNA spiked in.

This clonotype was seen ten or more times. This chain joins TRBV9 and TRBJ1-1; D gene uncertain. Looked up from germline, CDR1 is SGDLS and CDR2 is YYNGEE. The CDR3 runs to 13 residues. The V end was cut by 1 base, the J end by 2 bases, with 6 bases between. The CDR3 nucleotides are TGTGCCAGCAGCGTAACCACCAACACTGAAGCTTTCTTT. Its translation is CASSVTTNTEAFF.

This clonotype has a count of ten or more. CDR3 DNA sequence: TGTGCCAGCAGCCAAGAGACAGGGGAGGGCTACGAGCAGTACTTC. Protein product: CASSQETGEGYEQYF. The chain combines TRBV4-2 with TRBJ2-7; D may be TRBD1 (8 bases). CDR1 is LGHNA, CDR2 YNFKEQ, per germline. CDR3 length: 15 residues. Trimming pared 0 bases from V and 3 bases from J, leaving 12 bases between.

This clonotype occurred many times. V is TRBV28 and J is TRBJ2-3; a weak D match, TRBD2 (5 bases). In germline, CDR1 is MDHEN, CDR2 SYDVKM. Trimming took 3 bases from V and 1 from J, leaving 11 bases between them. The CDR3 covers 15 residues. CDR3 in DNA: TGTGCCAGCAGTTTGGGAGCGGATCGCACAGATACGCAGTATTTT. Protein sequence: CASSLGADRTDTQYF. The complete variable domain, with remaining parts taken from reference TRBV28 and TRBJ2-3, reads DVKVTQSSRYLVKRTGEKVFLECVQDMDHENMFWYRQDPGLGLRLIYFSYDVKMKEKGDIPEGYSVSREKKERFSLILESASTNQTSMYLCASSLGADRTDTQYFGPGTRLTVL.

This clonotype was seen a few times. This chain uses TRBV5-6 with TRBJ2-7, with D possibly being TRBD2 (5 bases). The V gene's germline CDR1 is SGHDT and CDR2 YYEEEE. This CDR3 contains 14 residues. V was pared by 0 bases and J by 3 bases, with 10 bases between. The chain's CDR3 is CASSLGLTLYEQYF. CDR3 in DNA: TGTGCCAGCAGCTTGGGACTAACGCTCTACGAGCAGTACTTC.

Comments on this clonotype: Just one base apart from a much larger clone, this may be a read error. J is TRBJ2-3 and V is TRBV11-2; a possible D gene is TRBD1 (6 bases). Germline V gene data show CDR1 as SGHAT and CDR2 as FQNNGV. The CDR3 extends over 13 amino acids. V gave up 5 bases and J gave up 3 bases, with 9 bases separating them. CDR3 sequence (DNA): TGTGCCAGCAGCGGGACAACAACAGATACGCAGTATTTT. Protein sequence: CASSGTTTDTQYF.

This clonotype was observed a handful of times. V and J are TRBV12-3 or TRBV12-4 and TRBJ2-5; D ambiguous. The CDR3 sequence is 15 residues long. The V gene lost 6 bases and the J gene lost 2 bases, with 16 bases spanning the gap. The CDR3, as DNA: TGTGCCAGCAGCCCTGTTGGGGTGTCTCAAGAGACCCAGTACTTC. It yields the protein CASSPVGVSQETQYF.

The chain couples TRBV15 to TRBJ2-7; no firm D call. The CDR3 is 15 residues long. V dropped 4 bases and J dropped 1 base, with 14 bases sitting between them. Germline loops: CDR1 LNHNV, CDR2 YYDKDF (reference sequence). CDR3 amino acids: CATSTHTSPSYEQYF. CDR3 coding DNA: TGTGCCACCAGCACCCACACGTCACCTTCCTACGAGCAGTACTTC.